The 18 T cell receptor beta chains given below trace back to one sample, sequenced in a study of blood T cell repertoires in COVID-19. Only in-frame clones appear in the TCRdb table, and some are missing; sequencing was by immunoSEQ multiplex PCR. Of about 59,000 clones listed, roughly 87% are singletons. The sequenced sample consisted of peripheral blood. Receptors were obtained from an elderly man in a cohort sampled during active COVID-19.

The J gene is TRBJ2-2, the V gene TRBV11-2; TRBD2 matches 9 bases. Unmatched junction bases numbered 9, after V lost 0 bases and J lost 7 bases. Per the germline V gene, CDR1 is SGHAT and CDR2 is FQNNGV. This CDR3 has 17 amino acids. CDR3 in amino acids: CASSLEPRREGIGELFF. DNA of the CDR3: TGTGCCAGCAGCTTAGAACCTCGGCGGGAGGGCATCGGGGAGCTGTTTTTT. Filled out from reference TRBV11-2 and TRBJ2-2, the complete variable domain reads EAGVAQSPRYKIIEKRQSVAFWCNPISGHATLYWYQQILGQGPKLLIQFQNNGVVDDSQLPKDRFSAERLKGVDSTLKIQPAKLEDSAVYLCASSLEPRREGIGELFFGEGSRLTVL.

The J gene is TRBJ1-4, the V gene TRBV11-2, with D tentatively TRBD1 (6 bases). The V gene's germline CDR1 is SGHAT and CDR2 FQNNGV. V was clipped by 5 bases and J by 7 bases, with 20 bases between them. This CDR3 contains 16 residues. CDR3 nucleotide sequence: TGTGCCAGCAGCCGCATCACAGGGTTAGGAAGTGAAAAACTGTTTTTT. Residues: CASSRITGLGSEKLFF.

This clone has only one observation. This rearrangement joins TRBV3-1 (or the pseudogene TRBV3-2) to TRBJ2-2; tentatively, D is TRBD2 (6 bases). V was clipped by 0 bases and J by 4 bases, with 15 bases between them. The CDR3 covers 17 residues. Looked up from germline, CDR1 is LGHDT and CDR2 is YNNKEL (reference sequence). The CDR3 DNA reads TGTGCCAGCAGCCAAGATGGGGCGGGGTCGACCACCGGGGAGCTGTTTTTT. Protein sequence: CASSQDGAGSTTGELFF.

V usage is TRBV7-3 and J usage is TRBJ2-7; 8 bases are shared with TRBD1. This CDR3 comprises 16 residues. CDR1 and CDR2 from the germline V gene are SGHTA and FQGTGA. The V gene end was trimmed by 3 bases and the J gene end by 5 bases; junction bases not matched to a gene: 12. The CDR3 spells CASSLNRAGGSDEQYF. CDR3 nucleotide sequence: TGTGCCAGCAGCTTGAATCGGGCAGGGGGCTCAGACGAGCAGTACTTC. The whole variable domain, filled in from reference TRBV7-3 and TRBJ2-7, reads GAGVSQTPSNKVTEKGKYVELRCDPISGHTALYWYRQSLGQGPEFLIYFQGTGAADDSGLPNDRFFAVRPEGSVSTLKIQRTERGDSAVYLCASSLNRAGGSDEQYFGPGTRLTVT.

The rearrangement links TRBV7-9 to TRBJ2-7; 9 bases align to TRBD1. The CDR3 totals 13 residues. J was trimmed by 4 bases and V by 6 bases; bases with no gene match: 4. The germline gives CDR1 SEHNR, CDR2 FQNEAQ (reference sequence). CDR3 protein: CASRQGAGYEQYF. The CDR3 region has the DNA TGTGCCAGCAGACAGGGGGCCGGGTACGAGCAGTACTTC.

The chain combines TRBV7-2 with TRBJ2-2; D not certain. In germline, CDR1 is SGHTA, CDR2 FQGNSA. The CDR3 extends over 15 amino acids. Trimming removed 1 base from V and 0 bases from J, with 6 bases in between. The CDR3 DNA reads TGTGCCAGCAGCTTAGTCAGGTCGAACACCGGGGAGCTGTTTTTT. Encoded protein: CASSLVRSNTGELFF.

The chain uses TRBV5-1 and TRBJ2-4, with 7 nucleotides matching TRBD1. The CDR3 has 16 amino acids. V gave up 1 base and J gave up 1 base; unmatched junction bases: 5. Germline values: CDR1 SGHRS, CDR2 YFSETQ. This chain's CDR3 is CASSLTGELAKNIQYF. CDR3 bases: TGCGCCAGCAGCTTGACAGGGGAATTGGCCAAAAACATTCAGTACTTC. Using reference TRBV5-1 and TRBJ2-4 for the parts outside the CDR3, the full variable domain is KAGVTQTPRYLIKTRGQQVTLSCSPISGHRSVSWYQQTPGQGLQFLFEYFSETQRNKGNFPGRFSGRQFSNSRSEMNVSTLELGDSALYLCASSLTGELAKNIQYFGAGTRLSVL.

The chain uses TRBV29-1 and TRBJ2-5; 7 bases match TRBD1. V shed 4 bases and J 4 bases; nucleotides not matched to a gene: 9. Germline V gene data show CDR1 as SQVTM and CDR2 as ANQGSEA. The CDR3 runs 14 residues. CDR3 nucleotides: TGCAGCGTTGGGTCACAGGGGAGTATAGAGACCCAGTACTTC. Its protein product is CSVGSQGSIETQYF. Filled out from reference TRBV29-1 and TRBJ2-5, the complete variable domain reads SAVISQKPSRDICQRGTSLTIQCQVDSQVTMMFWYRQQPGQSLTLIATANQGSEATYESGFVIDKFPISRPNLTFSTLTVSNMSPEDSSIYLCSVGSQGSIETQYFGPGTRLLVL.

The chain carries TRBV9 and TRBJ2-1; tentatively, D is TRBD2 (6 bases). The length of the CDR3 is 15 residues. Per germline, CDR1 SGDLS and CDR2 YYNGEE. The V end was cut by 0 bases, the J end by 3 bases, with 10 bases between. The CDR3 loop is CASSVAGGDYNEQFF. For the CDR3, the DNA is TGTGCCAGCAGCGTAGCTGGCGGGGACTACAATGAGCAGTTCTTC.

The chain joins TRBV2 to TRBJ1-2; tentative D call: TRBD1 (5 bases). V was cut by 8 bases and J by 5 bases, with 21 bases left in between. Germline CDR1 SNHLY, CDR2 FYNNEI. The CDR3 runs to 15 residues. The CDR3 nucleotides read TGTGCCAGCTCGAAGGGCAGGGCGGTCGATTATGGCTACACCTTC. This gives the protein CASSKGRAVDYGYTF.

This chain's CDR3 is CASSYTRLLAGTGNEQFF. The CDR3 coding sequence is TGTGCCAGCAGTTACACCAGATTACTAGCGGGAACCGGAAATGAGCAGTTCTTC. The chain uses TRBV6-2 or TRBV6-3 and TRBJ2-1, with 10 bases lining up with TRBD2. The V gene's germline CDR1 is MNHEY and CDR2 SVGEGT. The CDR3 consists of 18 residues. J gave up 7 bases and V 2 bases, and 14 bases lay outside the gene matches.

The chain is built from TRBV6-5 and TRBJ1-4, with TRBD1 as a possible D gene (5 bases). V dropped 7 bases and J dropped 8 bases, with 20 bases sitting between them. The length of the CDR3 is 15 residues. CDR1 and CDR2 from the germline V gene are MNHEY and SVGAGI. CDR3 sequence: CASTRDFGRREKLFF. The CDR3 nucleotides read TGTGCCAGCACCCGGGACTTTGGCCGCAGGGAAAAACTGTTTTTT.

The chain employs TRBV3-1 (or the pseudogene TRBV3-2) and TRBJ2-1; D gene ambiguous. Germline CDR1 reads LGHDT; CDR2 reads YNNKEL (reference sequence). This CDR3 contains 12 residues. Trimming stripped 7 bases from V and 8 bases from J, with 12 bases between. The CDR3 DNA follows: TGTGCCAGCAAAAAAGCCAACGATGAGCAGTTCTTC. It yields the protein CASKKANDEQFF.

The chain uses TRBV21-1 and TRBJ1-2. TRBV21-1 is a known pseudogene. The CDR3 spans 14 residues. The CDR3 nucleotides read TGTGCCAGCAGCAAACCCGGGGGGCGTGATGGCTACACCTTC. Residues: CASSKPGGRDGYTF.

V gene TRBV3-1 (or the pseudogene TRBV3-2) combines with J gene TRBJ2-7; D is possibly TRBD1 (6 bases). The CDR3 runs to 12 residues. Trimming stripped 3 bases from V and 13 bases from J, with 16 bases between. Germline V gene data show CDR1 as LGHDT and CDR2 as YNNKEL (reference sequence). This chain's CDR3 is CASSQSYRAQYF. The CDR3 DNA follows: TGTGCCAGCAGCCAGTCATACAGGGCACAATACTTC.

This chain joins TRBV2 and TRBJ2-1; 9 bases agree with TRBD2. The CDR3 runs 16 residues. J was trimmed by 6 bases and V by 6 bases; bases with no gene match: 12. CDR1 and CDR2 (germline): SNHLY, FYNNEI. CDR3 DNA: TGTGCCAGCAGGGTCCCTGGCGGGAGGGTGTCCAATGAGCAGTTCTTC. This sequence encodes CASRVPGGRVSNEQFF.

The rearrangement links TRBV10-3 to TRBJ1-2; maybe TRBD1 (5 bases). In germline, CDR1 is ENHRY, CDR2 SYGVKD. CDR3 length: 13 amino acids. V was trimmed by 2 bases and J by 3 bases, leaving 7 bases between them. For the CDR3, the DNA is TGTGCCATCAGTGAGGCGGGGGACTATGGCTACACCTTC. Its translation: CAISEAGDYGYTF.

This clone has a single count. The chain links TRBV2 to TRBJ2-5; no firm D call. CDR1 is SNHLY, CDR2 FYNNEI, per germline. Trimming shortened V by 6 bases and J by 2 bases, and 10 bases separated the two germline ends. This CDR3 region has 13 residues. The CDR3 is CASRLRQQETQYF. CDR3 coding DNA: TGTGCCAGCAGACTGAGACAACAAGAGACCCAGTACTTC.